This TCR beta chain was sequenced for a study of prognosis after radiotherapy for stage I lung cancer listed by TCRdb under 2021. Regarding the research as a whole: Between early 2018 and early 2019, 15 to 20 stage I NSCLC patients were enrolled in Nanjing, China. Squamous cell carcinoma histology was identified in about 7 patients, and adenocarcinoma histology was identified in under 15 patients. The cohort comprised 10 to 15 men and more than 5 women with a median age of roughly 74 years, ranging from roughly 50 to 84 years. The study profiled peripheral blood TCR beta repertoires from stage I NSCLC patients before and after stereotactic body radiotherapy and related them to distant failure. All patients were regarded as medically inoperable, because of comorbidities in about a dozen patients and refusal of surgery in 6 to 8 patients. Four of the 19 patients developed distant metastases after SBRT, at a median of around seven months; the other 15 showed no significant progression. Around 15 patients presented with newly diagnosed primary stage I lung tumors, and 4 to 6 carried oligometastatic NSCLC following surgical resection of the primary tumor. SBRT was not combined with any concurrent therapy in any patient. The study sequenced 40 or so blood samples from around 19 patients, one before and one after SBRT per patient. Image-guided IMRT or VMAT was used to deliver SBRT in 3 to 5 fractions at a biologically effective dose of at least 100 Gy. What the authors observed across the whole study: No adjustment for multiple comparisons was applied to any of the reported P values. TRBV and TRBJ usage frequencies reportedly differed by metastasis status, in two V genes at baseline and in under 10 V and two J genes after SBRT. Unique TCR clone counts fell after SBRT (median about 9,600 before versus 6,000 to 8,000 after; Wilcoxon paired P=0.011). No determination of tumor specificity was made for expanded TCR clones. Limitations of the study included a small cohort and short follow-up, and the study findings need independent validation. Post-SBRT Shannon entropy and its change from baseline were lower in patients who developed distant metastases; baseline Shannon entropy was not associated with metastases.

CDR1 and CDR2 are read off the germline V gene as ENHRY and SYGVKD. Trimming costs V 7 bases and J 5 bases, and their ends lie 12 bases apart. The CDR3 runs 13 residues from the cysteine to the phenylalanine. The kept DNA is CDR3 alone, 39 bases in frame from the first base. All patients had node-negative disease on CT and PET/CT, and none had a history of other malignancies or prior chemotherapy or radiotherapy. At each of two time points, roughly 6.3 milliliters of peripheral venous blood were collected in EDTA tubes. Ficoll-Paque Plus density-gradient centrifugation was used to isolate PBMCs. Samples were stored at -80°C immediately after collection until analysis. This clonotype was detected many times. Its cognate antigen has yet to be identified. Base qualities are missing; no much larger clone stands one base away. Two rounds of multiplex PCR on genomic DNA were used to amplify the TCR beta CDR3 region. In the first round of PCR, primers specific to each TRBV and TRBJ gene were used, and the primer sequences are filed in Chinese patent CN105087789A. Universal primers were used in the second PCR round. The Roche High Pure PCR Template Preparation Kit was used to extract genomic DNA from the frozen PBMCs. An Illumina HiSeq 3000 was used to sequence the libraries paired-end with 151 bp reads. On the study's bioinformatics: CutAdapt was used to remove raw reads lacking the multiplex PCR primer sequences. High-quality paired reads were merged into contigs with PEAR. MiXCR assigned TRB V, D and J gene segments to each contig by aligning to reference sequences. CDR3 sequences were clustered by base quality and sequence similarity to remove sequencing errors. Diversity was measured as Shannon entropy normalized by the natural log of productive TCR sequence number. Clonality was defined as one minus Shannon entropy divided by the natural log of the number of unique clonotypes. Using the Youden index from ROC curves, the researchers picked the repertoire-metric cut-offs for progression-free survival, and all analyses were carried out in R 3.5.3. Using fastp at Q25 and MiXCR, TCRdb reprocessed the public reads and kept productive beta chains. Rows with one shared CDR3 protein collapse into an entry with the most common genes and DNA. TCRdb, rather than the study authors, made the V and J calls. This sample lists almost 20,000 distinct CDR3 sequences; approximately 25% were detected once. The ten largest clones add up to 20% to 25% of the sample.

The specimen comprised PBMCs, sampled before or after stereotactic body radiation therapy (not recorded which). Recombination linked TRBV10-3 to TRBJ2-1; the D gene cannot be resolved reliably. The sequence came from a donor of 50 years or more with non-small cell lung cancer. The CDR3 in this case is CAIKTQDHNEQFF. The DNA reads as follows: TGTGCCATCAAGACCCAGGACCACAATGAGCAGTTCTTC.